The clone carrying this T cell receptor (beta chain) is a singleton in its sample. As yet, its antigen is unknown. This entry is derived from a study of T cell responses to AZD1222 COVID-19 vaccine. Generated by immunoSEQ multiplex PCR, the TCRdb table keeps only in-frame clones and is missing some. The sample has around 66,000 clones; roughly 87% are singletons. Notes on the study in general: Repertoire collection took place solely once the T cell response had peaked.

V was clipped by 2 bases and J by 1 base, with 11 bases between them. The CDR3 totals 15 residues. CDR1 is SEHNR and CDR2 is FQNEAQ in the germline V gene (reference sequence). This clonotype was sampled from an adult in good health. The sample in question was peripheral blood, obtained on day 0 of AZD1222 vaccination. J is TRBJ1-1 and V is TRBV7-9; D is perhaps TRBD1 (6 bases). CDR3 in amino acids: CASSLTGGRNTEAFF. The CDR3 DNA sequence: TGTGCCAGCAGCTTAACGGGGGGCAGGAACACTGAAGCTTTCTTT.